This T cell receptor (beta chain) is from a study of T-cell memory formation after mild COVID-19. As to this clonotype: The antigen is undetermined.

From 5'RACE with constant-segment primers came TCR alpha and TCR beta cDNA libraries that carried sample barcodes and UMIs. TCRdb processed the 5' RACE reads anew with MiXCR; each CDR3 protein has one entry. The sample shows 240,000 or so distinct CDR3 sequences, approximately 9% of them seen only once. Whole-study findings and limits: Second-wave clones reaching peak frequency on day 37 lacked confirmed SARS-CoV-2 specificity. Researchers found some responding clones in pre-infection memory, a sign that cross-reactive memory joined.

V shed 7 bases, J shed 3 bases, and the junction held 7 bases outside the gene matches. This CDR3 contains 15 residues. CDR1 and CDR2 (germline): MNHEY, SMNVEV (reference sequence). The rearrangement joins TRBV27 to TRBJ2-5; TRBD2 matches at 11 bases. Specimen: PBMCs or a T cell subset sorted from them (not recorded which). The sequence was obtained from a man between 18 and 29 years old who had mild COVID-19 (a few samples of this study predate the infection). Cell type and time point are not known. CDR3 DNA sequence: TGTGCCAGCACGGGGTTAGCGGGGGGGGAAGAGACCCAGTACTTC. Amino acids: CASTGLAGGEETQYF.